A selection of T cell receptor beta chains follows, all from one sample in a study of blood T cell repertoires in COVID-19. Assay used: immunoSEQ multiplex PCR; TCRdb lists only in-frame clones, some missing. The profile covers fewer than 25,000 clones, with around nine tenths appearing a single time and less than 9% taken by the ten largest. The specimen sequenced was peripheral blood. The receptors were gathered from a human donor in a cohort sampled during active COVID-19. Each CDR3 is given with its conserved first and last residue. A D gene is named only where the DNA matches it firmly. The size field is filled for only some rows; it gives once, few, many or a size class.

V	D	J	size	DNA	CDR3
TRBV11-2	-	TRBJ2-7	-	TGTGCCAGCAGCTTGCCCTCCCTCGGGAGAGGCTACGAGCAGTACTTC	CASSLPSLGRGYEQYF
TRBV25-1	TRBD2	TRBJ2-1	-	TGTGCCAGCAGTGGTAGCGGGGGGCATTCCTACAATGAGCAGTTCTTC	CASSGSGGHSYNEQFF
TRBV28	TRBD1	TRBJ1-2	-	TGTGCCAGCAGTTTGCAGGGGGCTTGGAATGGCTACACCTTC	CASSLQGAWNGYTF
TRBV28	TRBD1	TRBJ1-5	-	TGTGCCAGCGACAGGGGCCGGAGCAATCAGCCCCAGCATTTT	CASDRGRSNQPQHF
TRBV5-6	-	TRBJ2-1	-	TGTGCCAGCAGCTTGGGCACACCCGGGAGCAATGAGCAGTTCTTC	CASSLGTPGSNEQFF
TRBV9	-	TRBJ2-5	-	TGTGCCAGCAGCGTAGGGGTGGGGCCGCAAGAGACCCAGTACTTC	CASSVGVGPQETQYF
TRBV4-3	-	TRBJ2-4	-	TGCGCCAGCAGCCAGGCGGACAGCCCTTACCATCTCCTAGCCAAAAACATTCAGTACTTC	CASSQADSPYHLLAKNIQYF
TRBV28	TRBD2	TRBJ2-1	-	TGTGCCAGCAGTTTAGCCCTGGGGAAATGGGGGACTAGCGGGCCTCTGGACAATGAGCAGTTCTTC	CASSLALGKWGTSGPLDNEQFF
TRBV7-2	TRBD2	TRBJ2-3	-	TGTGCCAGCAGCCCCAGCGGGGGAGATACGCAGTATTTT	CASSPSGGDTQYF
TRBV7-8	TRBD1	TRBJ1-2	once	TGTGCCAGCAGCCCAAGGACAGGGGTGGCCTATGGCTACACCTTC	CASSPRTGVAYGYTF
TRBV7-2	TRBD2	TRBJ2-7	-	TGTGCCAGCAGCCCTGGGACTAGCGGGAGGAGCTCCTACGAGCAGTACTTC	CASSPGTSGRSSYEQYF
TRBV28	-	TRBJ1-4	-	TGTGCCAGCAGTTTGGGGGGGGCTCCTTCGGCTAATGAAAAACTGTTTTTT	CASSLGGAPSANEKLFF
TRBV10-2	TRBD2	TRBJ2-2	-	TGCGCCAGCAGAAGGACTAGCGGCGGCACCGGGGAGCTGTTTTTT	CASRRTSGGTGELFF
TRBV2	TRBD1	TRBJ2-7	-	TGTGCCACCTCCCGGGGGACAGGGGCTCACGAGCAGTACTTC	CATSRGTGAHEQYF
TRBV4-1	TRBD1	TRBJ1-1	-	TGCGCCAGCAGCCAATTGGGGACAGGGGGCACTGAAGCTTTCTTT	CASSQLGTGGTEAFF